The 30 T cell receptor beta chains below were found in one sample sequenced in a study of molecular identifiers for immune sequencing clone quantification. In TCRdb, the PCR reads were re-called with MiXCR into one record per CDR3 protein. In the table there are about 500,000 distinct CDR3 sequences, about a fifth of which are singletons. The sequenced sample was naive CD8+ T cells from blood, with Jurkat cell RNA spiked in. This sample's subset: FACS-sorted CD8+CD4-CCR7+CD45RA+ naive T cells. These receptors originate from a human donor in good health. Some libraries in this study had Jurkat cell RNA spiked in.

A few counts support this clonotype. This rearrangement joins TRBV19 to TRBJ2-1, with 8 bases aligning to TRBD1. V dropped 6 bases and J dropped 2; count of bases not matched to a gene: 6. Germline V gene lookup returns CDR1 LNHDA and CDR2 SQIVND (reference sequence). The CDR3 is 15 amino acids. CDR3 coding DNA: TGTGCCAGTAGGCTTACAGGGGGGACCTACAATGAGCAGTTCTTC. Translation: CASRLTGGTYNEQFF.

The V call is TRBV4-2, the J call TRBJ2-5; unclear D gene. Germline V gene lookup returns CDR1 LGHNA and CDR2 YNFKEQ. Trimming removed 0 bases at V and 5 bases at J, with 13 bases between. The CDR3 has 15 amino acids. The CDR3 DNA reads TGTGCCAGCAGCCAAGATAAGTTGGTCCGGGAGACCCAGTACTTC. This encodes CASSQDKLVRETQYF.

This clonotype was observed a handful of times. The chain carries TRBV11-2 and TRBJ1-6; weak D call: TRBD1 (6 bases). V was pared by 1 base and J by 6 bases, with 10 bases between. The CDR3 is 15 residues long. The germline gives CDR1 SGHAT, CDR2 FQNNGV. CDR3 in DNA: TGTGCCAGCAGCTTAGCACAGGGTGGTAATTCACCCCTCCACTTT. It encodes CASSLAQGGNSPLHF. The full variable domain, with the rest looked up from reference TRBV11-2 and TRBJ1-6, is EAGVAQSPRYKIIEKRQSVAFWCNPISGHATLYWYQQILGQGPKLLIQFQNNGVVDDSQLPKDRFSAERLKGVDSTLKIQPAKLEDSAVYLCASSLAQGGNSPLHFGNGTRLTVT.

This clonotype was seen a handful of times. The chain couples TRBV30 to TRBJ2-1; the match to TRBD2 covers 11 bases. CDR3 length: 14 residues. The J segment lost 5 bases and the V segment lost 4 bases, leaving 4 bases of the junction unmatched. The V gene's germline CDR1 is GTSNPN and CDR2 SVGIG (reference sequence). DNA for the CDR3: TGTGCCTGGACTAGCGGGAGGTCAGACAATGAGCAGTTCTTC. Amino acid sequence: CAWTSGRSDNEQFF.

This clonotype was seen repeatedly, ten times or more. The chain joins TRBV10-3 to TRBJ2-7; a possible D gene is TRBD1 (5 bases). Germline CDR1 and CDR2: ENHRY and SYGVKD. This CDR3 has 13 residues. V dropped 0 bases and J dropped 6 bases, with 9 bases sitting between them. The DNA for the CDR3 is TGTGCCATCAGTGAGTCTTTTGGGGCCGAGCAGTACTTC. Its translation: CAISESFGAEQYF.

This clonotype was seen ten or more times. The chain uses TRBV23-1 and TRBJ1-5, with a tentative D call TRBD1 (6 bases). TRBV23-1 is an open reading frame whose function is uncertain. The CDR3 runs to 15 residues. The germline V and J ends were trimmed by 4 bases and 2 bases, with 12 bases remaining between them. The CDR3 DNA follows: TGCGCCAGCAGTCGAGGGGGTCGGGGCAATCAGCCCCAGCATTTT. Its translation is CASSRGGRGNQPQHF.

As DNA, the CDR3 is TGTGCCAGCAGGCCCGGCGGGGTGAGAGATACGCAGTATTTT. Protein sequence: CASRPGGVRDTQYF. The chain couples TRBV7-9 to TRBJ2-3, with D tentatively TRBD2 (6 bases). CDR1 SEHNR and CDR2 FQNEAQ come from the germline V gene (reference sequence). The CDR3 runs 14 residues. Trimming shortened V by 6 bases and J by 5 bases, and 15 bases separated the two germline ends.

This chain joins TRBV4-1 and TRBJ2-7; D perhaps matches TRBD1 (6 bases). Germline assignment: CDR1 MGHRA and CDR2 YSYEKL. Trimming removed 3 bases at V and 5 bases at J, with 17 bases between. This CDR3 is 15 amino acids long. The CDR3 nucleotides are TGCGCCAGCAGCCATAAAGGGGCAGGGGCCGACGAGCAGTACTTC. Translating gives CASSHKGAGADEQYF.

The chain combines TRBV6-1 with TRBJ2-7, with D possibly being TRBD2 (6 bases). The CDR3 covers 14 residues. V lost 4 bases and J 3 bases, leaving 13 bases between the germline ends. Germline loops: CDR1 MNHNS, CDR2 SASEGT. The CDR3 loop reads CASSVPGTGYEQYF. In nucleotides, the CDR3 is TGTGCCAGCAGTGTCCCCGGGACTGGCTACGAGCAGTACTTC.

About this clonotype itself: This likely reflects a read error, since a far larger clone is one base away. J is TRBJ1-1 and V is TRBV27; D ambiguous. There are 13 residues in the CDR3. Germline CDR1 is MNHEY and CDR2 is SMNVEV (reference sequence). CDR3 sequence reads: CASSLSRNTETFF. The CDR3 nucleotides read TGTGCCAGCAGTTTATCAAGGAACACTGAAACTTTCTTT.

The sample holds a few counts of this clonotype. The chain is built from TRBV9 and TRBJ2-1, with TRBD2 matching 10 bases. CDR1 and CDR2 from the germline V gene are SGDLS and YYNGEE. CDR3 length: 16 residues. V trimming: 3 bases; J trimming: 0 bases; junction bases outside the gene matches: 3. The DNA of the CDR3 is TGTGCCAGCAGCGCACTAGCGGGGAGCTCCTACAATGAGCAGTTCTTC. It codes for CASSALAGSSYNEQFF.

This clonotype was counted a few times. The chain recombines TRBV6-1 with TRBJ2-1; 12 bases map to TRBD1. CDR3 length equals 17 residues. With V trimmed by 4 bases and J by 8 bases, 12 bases remained unmatched. CDR1 is MNHNS and CDR2 is SASEGT in the germline V gene. Here the CDR3 reads CASSVLMPGQGADEQFF. In DNA, the CDR3 is TGTGCCAGCAGTGTTCTGATGCCGGGACAGGGGGCGGATGAGCAGTTCTTC.

Note on this clonotype: A read error may explain this, as a much larger clone is one base away. The final CDR3 position lacks the conserved phenylalanine or tryptophan, pointing to a likely read error. The V call is TRBV4-1, the J call TRBJ1-5; possible D gene TRBD1, 5 bases. Trimming removed 0 bases from V and 4 bases from J, with 16 bases in between. The CDR3 totals 17 residues. Per germline, CDR1 MGHRA and CDR2 YSYEKL. The CDR3 DNA is TGCGCCAGCAGCCAAGAGTGGGGGGAGGTTTTGAATCAGCCCCAGCATATT. Amino acids: CASSQEWGEVLNQPQHI.

Points on this clonotype: A much more abundant neighbour one base away suggests this may be a read error. The V gene is TRBV2, the J gene TRBJ2-7; TRBD1 agrees at 7 bases. The CDR3 consists of 16 residues. Germline V gene lookup returns CDR1 SNHLY and CDR2 FYNNEI. The J segment lost 0 bases and the V segment lost 4 bases, leaving 9 bases of the junction unmatched. The CDR3 region is CASSVRQGKSSYEQYF. The CDR3 bases are TGTGCCAGCAGTGTCCGACAGGGTAAGAGCTCCTACGAGCAGTACTTC.

Many counts were recorded for this clonotype. The rearrangement joins TRBV5-1 to TRBJ2-5; no definite D call. Germline V gene lookup returns CDR1 SGHRS and CDR2 YFSETQ. V was cut by 0 bases and J by 5 bases, with 8 bases left in between. The length of the CDR3 is 13 residues. Here the CDR3 reads CASSLDLWETQYF. CDR3 in DNA: TGCGCCAGCAGCTTGGATCTGTGGGAGACCCAGTACTTC.

About this clonotype: A much larger clone lies a single base off, so this may be a read error. The chain has TRBV20-1 and TRBJ2-7; D not resolved. The CDR3 extends over 11 amino acids. Between the trimmed V and J ends, which lost 3 bases and 3 bases, there was a span of 6 bases. CDR1 is DFQATT, CDR2 SNEGSKA, per germline (reference sequence). CDR3 loop: CSASPNYEQYF. CDR3 bases: TGCAGTGCTAGTCCGAACTACGAGCAGTACTTC.

The chain uses TRBV7-9 and TRBJ2-3; TRBD1 aligns across 8 bases. Germline trimming cut 3 bases from V and 2 bases from J; bases unmatched to any gene: 4. The CDR3 is made up of 15 amino acids. Germline values: CDR1 SEHNR, CDR2 FQNEAQ (reference sequence). CDR3 sequence (DNA): TGTGCCAGCAGCTTTTTACAGGGGGTCACAGATACGCAGTATTTT. Translated, it gives CASSFLQGVTDTQYF. Complete variable domain (other parts from reference TRBV7-9 and TRBJ2-3): DTGVSQNPRHKITKRGQNVTFRCDPISEHNRLYWYRQTLGQGPEFLTYFQNEAQLEKSRLLSDRFSAERPKGSFSTLEIQRTEQGDSAMYLCASSFLQGVTDTQYFGPGTRLTVL.

This clonotype was recorded at least ten times. The V call is TRBV5-4, the J call TRBJ2-3; TRBD2 matches 10 bases. The trim removed 4 bases at V and 1 base at J, leaving 3 bases unmatched. From germline, CDR1 is SGHNT and CDR2 YYREEE (reference sequence). There are 15 residues in the CDR3. CDR3 nucleotides: TGTGCCAGCAGCGCCGGGACTAGCGGCACAGATACGCAGTATTTT. This codes for CASSAGTSGTDTQYF.

This clonotype was recorded at least ten times. The chain has TRBV2 and TRBJ2-4; 10 nucleotides line up with TRBD2. CDR1 is SNHLY and CDR2 is FYNNEI in the germline V gene. V trimming: 2 bases; J trimming: 2 bases; junction bases outside the gene matches: 6. The CDR3 sequence is 17 residues long. Here the CDR3 reads CASSERASGSSKNIQYF. The CDR3 DNA reads TGTGCCAGCAGTGAAAGGGCTAGCGGGAGTTCCAAAAACATTCAGTACTTC.

In DNA, the CDR3 is TGCAGTGCTAGAGATATGGGACAGGGGGCTAGAGAGCAGTACTTC. Encoded protein: CSARDMGQGAREQYF. The chain links TRBV20-1 to TRBJ2-7, with 12 positions matching TRBD1. The CDR3 has 15 amino acids. The trim removed 0 bases at V and 7 bases at J, leaving 7 bases unmatched. Germline CDR1 reads DFQATT; CDR2 reads SNEGSKA (reference sequence).

This clonotype was observed at least ten times. The chain employs TRBV15 and TRBJ2-2; TRBD2 matches at 10 bases. There are 18 residues in the CDR3. Germline values: CDR1 LNHNV, CDR2 YYDKDF (reference sequence). V was clipped by 7 bases and J by 1 base; unmatched bases: 12. The CDR3 loop reads CATTDTDGTSENTGELFF. In DNA, the CDR3 is TGTGCCACCACCGATACTGATGGGACTAGCGAGAACACCGGGGAGCTGTTTTTT.

This clonotype was seen a few times. The chain joins TRBV11-2 to TRBJ2-7, with D perhaps matching TRBD1 (6 bases). V lost 4 bases and J 4 bases, leaving 11 bases between the germline ends. This CDR3 contains 13 residues. Germline V CDR1 and CDR2: SGHAT, FQNNGV. The CDR3 here is CASSSQGIYEQYF. CDR3 nucleotides: TGTGCCAGCAGCTCACAGGGAATTTACGAGCAGTACTTC. Supplemented by reference TRBV11-2 and TRBJ2-7, the full variable domain reads EAGVAQSPRYKIIEKRQSVAFWCNPISGHATLYWYQQILGQGPKLLIQFQNNGVVDDSQLPKDRFSAERLKGVDSTLKIQPAKLEDSAVYLCASSSQGIYEQYFGPGTRLTVT.

This clonotype was seen repeatedly, ten times or more. This chain uses TRBV27 with TRBJ2-7; TRBD1 is a possible D gene (5 bases). The CDR3 runs 14 residues. Germline CDR1 is MNHEY and CDR2 is SMNVEV (reference sequence). The germline V and J ends were trimmed by 4 bases and 2 bases, with 12 bases remaining between them. CDR3 protein: CASSYREGAYEQYF. As DNA, the CDR3 is TGTGCCAGCAGTTACCGCGAAGGGGCCTACGAGCAGTACTTC.

The sample holds many counts of this clonotype. The chain combines TRBV29-1 with TRBJ2-3; 10 bases are a match to TRBD2. Trimming removed 5 bases from V and 5 bases from J; junction bases left unmatched: 7. Per germline, CDR1 SQVTM and CDR2 ANQGSEA. This CDR3 contains 14 residues. CDR3 coding DNA: TGCAGCGTTATACTAGCGGGGCGGGGAGATACGCAGTATTTT. Its translation is CSVILAGRGDTQYF.

In its sample, this clonotype was seen many times. The gene calls are TRBV7-9 and TRBJ1-5; no clear D gene. Germline V gene sequence: CDR1 SEHNR, CDR2 FQNEAQ (reference sequence). V was cut by 7 bases and J by 7 bases, with 14 bases left in between. This CDR3 contains 13 residues. This CDR3 reads CASTDERGQPQHF. The CDR3 region has the DNA TGTGCCAGCACCGACGAGAGAGGCCAGCCCCAGCATTTT.

Only a few counts were recorded for this clonotype. This chain connects TRBV4-1 to TRBJ1-2; D not resolved. Trimming removed 6 bases from V and 7 bases from J, with 21 bases in between. The CDR3 has 15 amino acids. Germline loops: CDR1 MGHRA, CDR2 YSYEKL. This CDR3 reads CASRAGPSSSGGYTF. The CDR3 bases are TGCGCCAGCAGGGCCGGGCCGTCCAGCTCAGGTGGCTACACCTTC.

Ten or more counts support this clonotype. The CDR3 DNA reads TGTGCCAGCAGCTTGGTTCCCTCCTACGAGCAGTACTTC. Protein sequence: CASSLVPSYEQYF. The gene calls are TRBV5-6 and TRBJ2-7, with no clear D. Germline V gene sequence: CDR1 SGHDT, CDR2 YYEEEE. V was pared by 0 bases and J by 0 bases, with 4 bases between. CDR3 length: 13 amino acids.

As for this clonotype: The CDR3 does not end in the conserved phenylalanine or tryptophan, so this is likely a read error. The gene calls are TRBV20-1 and TRBJ1-2; D remains unclear. Trimming took off 0 bases at V and 4 bases at J, with 12 bases between the two ends. This CDR3 comprises 14 residues. Germline CDR1 DFQATT, CDR2 SNEGSKA (reference sequence). As DNA, the CDR3 is TGCAGTGCTAGAGATACGCCAGAACTCTATGGCTACACCATC. Protein sequence: CSARDTPELYGYTI.

This clonotype was found many times. The V and J genes are TRBV9 and TRBJ2-3; TRBD2 matches 11 bases. V gave up 3 bases and J gave up 4 bases; unmatched junction bases: 4. This CDR3 region has 15 residues. The V gene's germline CDR1 is SGDLS and CDR2 YYNGEE. Here the CDR3 reads CASSAIAGGPDTQYF. In DNA, the CDR3 is TGTGCCAGCAGCGCAATAGCGGGGGGGCCAGATACGCAGTATTTT. Looking up the rest from reference TRBV9 and TRBJ2-3 gives the full variable domain: DSGVTQTPKHLITATGQRVTLRCSPRSGDLSVYWYQQSLDQGLQFLIQYYNGEERAKGNILERFSAQQFPDLHSELNLSSLELGDSALYFCASSAIAGGPDTQYFGPGTRLTVL.

This chain uses TRBV11-1 with TRBJ2-1; no reliable D call. V lost 6 bases to trimming and J lost 6 bases, with 21 bases between them. The CDR3 is 16 amino acids. Germline V gene data show CDR1 as SGHAT and CDR2 as FQDESV (reference sequence). The CDR3 DNA reads as TGTGCCAGCAGTAGAAACGAGTTCCAAGTTCGCAATGAGCAGTTCTTC. Its protein is CASSRNEFQVRNEQFF.